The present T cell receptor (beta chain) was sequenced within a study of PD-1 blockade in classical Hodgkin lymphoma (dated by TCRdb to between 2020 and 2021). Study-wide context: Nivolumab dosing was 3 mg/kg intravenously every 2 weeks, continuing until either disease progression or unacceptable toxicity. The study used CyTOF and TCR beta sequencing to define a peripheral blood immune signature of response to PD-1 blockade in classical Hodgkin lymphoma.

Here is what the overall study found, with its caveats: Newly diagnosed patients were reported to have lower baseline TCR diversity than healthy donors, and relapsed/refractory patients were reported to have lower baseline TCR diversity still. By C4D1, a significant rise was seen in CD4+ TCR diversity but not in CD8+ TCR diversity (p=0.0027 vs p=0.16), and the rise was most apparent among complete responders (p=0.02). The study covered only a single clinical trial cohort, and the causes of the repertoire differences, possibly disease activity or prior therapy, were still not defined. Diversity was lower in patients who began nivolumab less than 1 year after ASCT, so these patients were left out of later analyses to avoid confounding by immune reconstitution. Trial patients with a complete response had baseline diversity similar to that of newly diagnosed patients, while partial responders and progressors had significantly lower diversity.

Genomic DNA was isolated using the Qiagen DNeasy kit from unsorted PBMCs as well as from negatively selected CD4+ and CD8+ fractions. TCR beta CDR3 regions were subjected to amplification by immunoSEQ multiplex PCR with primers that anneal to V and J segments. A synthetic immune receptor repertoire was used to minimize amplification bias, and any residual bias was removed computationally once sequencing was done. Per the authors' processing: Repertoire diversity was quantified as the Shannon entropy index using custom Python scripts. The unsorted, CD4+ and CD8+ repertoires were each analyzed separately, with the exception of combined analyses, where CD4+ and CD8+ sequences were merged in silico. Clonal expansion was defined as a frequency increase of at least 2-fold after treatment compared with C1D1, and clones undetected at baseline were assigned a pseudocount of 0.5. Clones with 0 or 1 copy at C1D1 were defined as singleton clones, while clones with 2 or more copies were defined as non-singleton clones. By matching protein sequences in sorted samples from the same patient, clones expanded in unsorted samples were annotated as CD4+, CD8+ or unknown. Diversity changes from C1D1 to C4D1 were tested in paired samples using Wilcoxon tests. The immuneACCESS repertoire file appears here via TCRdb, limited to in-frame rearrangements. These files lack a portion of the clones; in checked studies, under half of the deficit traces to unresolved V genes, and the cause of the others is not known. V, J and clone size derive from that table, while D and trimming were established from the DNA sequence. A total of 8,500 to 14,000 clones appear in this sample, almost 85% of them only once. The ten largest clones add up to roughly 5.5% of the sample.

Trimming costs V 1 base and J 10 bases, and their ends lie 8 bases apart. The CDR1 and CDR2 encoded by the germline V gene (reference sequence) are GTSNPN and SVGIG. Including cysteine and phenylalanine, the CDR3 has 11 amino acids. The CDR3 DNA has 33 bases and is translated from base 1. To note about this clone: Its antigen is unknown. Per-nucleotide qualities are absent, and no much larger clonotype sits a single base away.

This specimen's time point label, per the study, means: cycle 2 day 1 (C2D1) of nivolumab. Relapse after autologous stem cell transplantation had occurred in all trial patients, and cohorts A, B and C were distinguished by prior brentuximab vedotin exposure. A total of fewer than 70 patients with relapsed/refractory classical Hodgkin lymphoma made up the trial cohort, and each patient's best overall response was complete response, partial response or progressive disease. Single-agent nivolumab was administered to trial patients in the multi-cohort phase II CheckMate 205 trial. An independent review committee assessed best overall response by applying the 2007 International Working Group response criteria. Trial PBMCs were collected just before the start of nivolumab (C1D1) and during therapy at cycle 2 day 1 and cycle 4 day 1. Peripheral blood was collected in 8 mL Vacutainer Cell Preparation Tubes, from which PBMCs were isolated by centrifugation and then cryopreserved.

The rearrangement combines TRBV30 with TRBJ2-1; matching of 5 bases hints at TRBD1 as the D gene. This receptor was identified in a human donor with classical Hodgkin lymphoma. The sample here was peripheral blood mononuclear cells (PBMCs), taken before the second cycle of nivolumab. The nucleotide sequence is TGTGCCTGGAGTGCCGACAGCGAGCAGTTCTTC. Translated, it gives CAWSADSEQFF.